Each of the 27 T cell receptor beta chains below was sequenced from the same sample in a study of OX40 agonist ivuxolimab in advanced cancers. Generated by immunoSEQ multiplex PCR, the TCRdb table keeps only in-frame clones and is missing some. The sample includes about 79,000 clones, around 86% of them seen just once. This specimen consisted of CD4+ or CD8+ T cells sorted from blood, obtained in a trial of the OX40 agonist ivuxolimab. The receptors here all came from an adult with an advanced solid tumor such as melanoma, head and neck, liver or kidney cancer.

The CDR3 spells CASSLVPGVNTEAFF. In DNA form, the CDR3 reads TGTGCCAGCAGCTTAGTTCCGGGGGTGAACACTGAAGCTTTCTTT. The chain combines TRBV7-6 with TRBJ1-1; D may be TRBD1 (5 bases). This CDR3 has 15 residues. V dropped 1 base and J dropped 0 bases, with 9 bases sitting between them. Germline CDR1 SGHVS, CDR2 FNYEAQ.

The J gene is TRBJ2-3, the V gene TRBV5-3; D not certain. Being an ORF, TRBV5-3 has a function that is uncertain. V shed 6 bases and J shed 7 bases, with 12 bases lying between them. The length of the CDR3 is 12 residues. The CDR3 protein is CARKVTRNTQYF. CDR3 coding DNA: TGTGCCAGAAAAGTTACGAGGAATACGCAGTATTTT.

This clone has only a few counts. V is TRBV2 and J is TRBJ2-1; D is uncertain. Germline V gene data show CDR1 as SNHLY and CDR2 as FYNNEI. With 5 bases removed from V and 4 bases from J, the gap between germline ends came to 12 bases. The CDR3 extends over 14 amino acids. CDR3 in DNA: TGTGCCAGCAGTTCCGCTTGGGGTTACAATGAGCAGTTCTTC. Its translation is CASSSAWGYNEQFF.

In DNA form, the CDR3 reads TGTGCCAGCAGCTCCAACGGCCACAGGGAGGAGACCCAGTACTTC. Amino acids: CASSSNGHREETQYF. The J gene is TRBJ2-5, the V gene TRBV5-8; possibly TRBD1 for D (6 bases). CDR1 and CDR2 from the germline V gene are SGHTS and YDEGEE. With 3 bases removed from V and 5 bases from J, the gap between germline ends came to 17 bases. The CDR3 consists of 15 residues.

The chain uses TRBV14 and TRBJ1-6; D gene ambiguous. Germline loops: CDR1 SGHDN, CDR2 FVKESK. Trimming stripped 5 bases from V and 10 bases from J, with 12 bases between. The CDR3 has 13 amino acids. DNA of the CDR3: TGTGCCAGCAGCACTCGGGCTCCGTCACCCCTCCACTTT. Encoded protein: CASSTRAPSPLHF. The complete variable domain, with remaining parts taken from reference TRBV14 and TRBJ1-6, reads EAGVTQFPSHSVIEKGQTVTLRCDPISGHDNLYWYRRVMGKEIKFLLHFVKESKQDESGMPNNRFLAERTGGTYSTLKVQPAELEDSGVYFCASSTRAPSPLHFGNGTRLTVT.

This sequence joins TRBV28 and TRBJ2-7; D ambiguous. CDR3 length: 12 residues. The V end lost 8 bases, the J end lost 2 bases, and 10 bases lay between the germline ends. Germline V gives CDR1 MDHEN, CDR2 SYDVKM. CDR3 nucleotide sequence: TGTGCCAGCGGTGAGAGAACCTACGAGCAGTACTTC. It is translated as CASGERTYEQYF. The whole variable domain, filled in from reference TRBV28 and TRBJ2-7, reads DVKVTQSSRYLVKRTGEKVFLECVQDMDHENMFWYRQDPGLGLRLIYFSYDVKMKEKGDIPEGYSVSREKKERFSLILESASTNQTSMYLCASGERTYEQYFGPGTRLTVT.

The chain combines TRBV9 with TRBJ1-1; 7 bases line up with TRBD1. J lost 3 bases, V lost 0 bases, and 5 bases had no gene match. The germline CDR1 and CDR2 sequences are SGDLS and YYNGEE. The CDR3 covers 15 residues. CDR3 DNA: TGTGCCAGCAGCGTAGGTGACAGGGCGGACACTGAAGCTTTCTTT. This codes for CASSVGDRADTEAFF.

This sequence joins TRBV28 and TRBJ2-5; D not certain. The CDR3 loop spans 13 amino acids. Germline V gene data show CDR1 as MDHEN and CDR2 as SYDVKM. V shed 3 bases and J shed 3 bases, with 8 bases lying between them. The chain's CDR3 is CASSLGREETQYF. CDR3 coding DNA: TGTGCCAGCAGTTTGGGTCGGGAAGAGACCCAGTACTTC.

This chain joins TRBV7-9 and TRBJ1-4, with 7 bases matching TRBD1. The CDR3 extends over 14 amino acids. Germline CDR1 is SEHNR and CDR2 is FQNEAQ (reference sequence). V lost 1 base and J lost 8; bases outside the gene matches: 4. The CDR3 here is CASSLGQGKEKLFF. The CDR3 region has the DNA TGTGCCAGCAGCTTAGGACAGGGAAAGGAAAAACTGTTTTTT.

The CDR3, as DNA: TGTGCCAGCTCACCGGTGGACAGGGGTGAAGCTTTCTTT. This encodes CASSPVDRGEAFF. The chain joins TRBV18 to TRBJ1-1; 9 positions match TRBD1. The CDR3 runs 13 residues. J gave up 7 bases and V 3 bases, and 3 bases lay outside the gene matches. Germline V gene data show CDR1 as KGHSH and CDR2 as LQKENI. The full variable domain, with the rest looked up from reference TRBV18 and TRBJ1-1, is NAGVMQNPRHLVRRRGQEARLRCSPMKGHSHVYWYRQLPEEGLKFMVYLQKENIIDESGMPKERFSAEFPKEGPSILRIQQVVRGDSAAYFCASSPVDRGEAFFGQGTRLTVV.

This chain connects TRBV5-1 to TRBJ2-3; possibly TRBD2 for D (5 bases). V was clipped by 3 bases and J by 2 bases, with 16 bases between them. This CDR3 has 16 amino acids. Germline V lookup: CDR1 SGHRS, CDR2 YFSETQ. The CDR3 is CASSSWTEDPTDTQYF. CDR3 DNA sequence: TGCGCCAGCAGCTCCTGGACTGAGGACCCCACAGATACGCAGTATTTT.

Comment on this clone: A junction end diverges from the germline sequence, so it may reflect a read error. V is TRBV13 and J is TRBJ2-5, with TRBD1 matching 9 bases. The CDR3 runs to 15 residues. Germline V lookup: CDR1 PRHDT, CDR2 FYEKMQ (reference sequence). The CDR3 sequence is CASSVGQGLQETQYF. CDR3 DNA: TGTGCCAGCAGCGTAGGACAGGGGCTACAAGAGACCCAGTACTTC.

V and J are TRBV19 and TRBJ2-7, with 11 bases lining up with TRBD1. In germline, CDR1 is LNHDA, CDR2 SQIVND (reference sequence). CDR3 length equals 17 residues. V shed 4 bases, J shed 1 base, and the junction held 9 bases outside the gene matches. The CDR3 reads CASSSPPGTGGSYEQYF. The CDR3 DNA reads TGTGCCAGTAGTAGCCCCCCCGGGACAGGGGGGTCCTACGAGCAGTACTTC.

V is TRBV19 and J is TRBJ2-1; 11 bases are shared with TRBD2. Germline V gene data show CDR1 as LNHDA and CDR2 as SQIVND (reference sequence). The CDR3 covers 16 residues. Trimming at V came to 5 bases and at J to 6 bases, leaving 9 bases not matched to a gene. CDR3 in DNA: TGTGCCAGTAGTCTTACACTAGCGGGAGCGGTCAATGAGCAGTTCTTC. Translating gives CASSLTLAGAVNEQFF. Supplemented by reference TRBV19 and TRBJ2-1, the full variable domain reads DGGITQSPKYLFRKEGQNVTLSCEQNLNHDAMYWYRQDPGQGLRLIYYSQIVNDFQKGDIAEGYSVSREKKESFPLTVTSAQKNPTAFYLCASSLTLAGAVNEQFFGPGTRLTVL.

This chain uses TRBV6-1 with TRBJ2-5, with 7 bases that match TRBD1. This CDR3 region has 14 residues. The V gene end was trimmed by 7 bases and the J gene end by 2 bases; junction bases not matched to a gene: 7. CDR1 MNHNS and CDR2 SASEGT come from the germline V gene. The CDR3 loop is CASTVRDRQETQYF. CDR3 sequence (DNA): TGTGCCAGCACGGTCCGGGACAGACAAGAGACCCAGTACTTC.

This chain connects TRBV11-1 to TRBJ2-5, with 13 bases lining up with TRBD2. CDR1 is SGHAT, CDR2 FQDESV, per germline (reference sequence). Unmatched junction bases numbered 2, after V lost 5 bases and J lost 2 bases. This CDR3 comprises 15 residues. CDR3 sequence reads: CASSPGLAGQETQYF. CDR3 nucleotides: TGTGCCAGCAGCCCGGGACTAGCGGGGCAAGAGACCCAGTACTTC.

The V gene is TRBV29-1, the J gene TRBJ2-4; TRBD2 aligns across 8 bases. The germline gives CDR1 SQVTM, CDR2 ANQGSEA. The CDR3 has 14 residues. V lost 5 bases and J lost 7; bases outside the gene matches: 10. The CDR3, as DNA: TGCAGCGTTCTTCTCAGCGGGAGCCGTAACATTCAGTACTTC. Translation gives CSVLLSGSRNIQYF.

The V and J genes are TRBV7-7 and TRBJ2-2; 7 nucleotides line up with TRBD2. V trimming: 8 bases; J trimming: 0 bases; junction bases outside the gene matches: 3. This CDR3 is built from 14 residues. The germline gives CDR1 SSHAT, CDR2 FNYEAQ (reference sequence). CDR3 in amino acids: CASGRGANTGELFF. As DNA, the CDR3 is TGTGCCAGCGGTCGGGGGGCGAACACCGGGGAGCTGTTTTTT.

The V call is TRBV5-1, the J call TRBJ2-5; 7 nucleotides match TRBD1. The germline V gene has CDR1 SGHRS and CDR2 YFSETQ. V shed 4 bases and J 1 base; nucleotides not matched to a gene: 13. This CDR3 has 17 residues. The CDR3 protein is CASSTGRTTGTQETQYF. CDR3 sequence (DNA): TGCGCCAGCAGCACAGGGCGAACGACAGGGACCCAAGAGACCCAGTACTTC.

The J gene is TRBJ1-6, the V gene TRBV7-9, with D possibly being TRBD1 (6 bases). In germline, CDR1 is SEHNR, CDR2 FQNEAQ (reference sequence). This CDR3 comprises 13 residues. V lost 8 bases and J lost 8, with 13 bases in between. CDR3 amino acids: CASANGGHSPLHF. Here the CDR3 DNA reads TGTGCCAGCGCAAACGGGGGGCATTCACCCCTCCACTTT.

The chain combines TRBV28 with TRBJ1-2, with D possibly TRBD1 on 5 matching bases. Per germline, CDR1 MDHEN and CDR2 SYDVKM. CDR3 length: 13 amino acids. Trimming took off 6 bases at V and 3 bases at J, with 11 bases between the two ends. CDR3 nucleotides: TGTGCCAGCAGCTTAGACAGTGACTATGGCTACACCTTC. Translated: CASSLDSDYGYTF.

The V gene is TRBV7-2, the J gene TRBJ1-2; D unclear. With 0 bases removed from V and 8 bases from J, the gap between germline ends came to 13 bases. This CDR3 is built from 14 residues. Germline loops: CDR1 SGHTA, CDR2 FQGNSA. CDR3 region: CASSLAGINRGYTF. The CDR3 nucleotides are TGTGCCAGCAGCTTAGCAGGGATCAACAGAGGCTACACCTTC.

The V gene is TRBV6-1, the J gene TRBJ2-5; D is undetermined. V was cut by 2 bases and J by 4 bases, with 14 bases left in between. The germline V gene encodes CDR1 MNHNS and CDR2 SASEGT. The length of the CDR3 is 15 residues. The CDR3 here is CASSESGSPPETQYF. For the CDR3, the DNA is TGTGCCAGCAGTGAATCGGGTTCTCCGCCAGAGACCCAGTACTTC.

The chain has TRBV19 and TRBJ1-2; 7 bases match TRBD1. The trim removed 7 bases at V and 0 bases at J, leaving 5 bases unmatched. CDR1 and CDR2 (germline): LNHDA, SQIVND (reference sequence). The CDR3 is 14 residues long. CDR3 residues: CASTSTGSNYGYTF. The DNA of the CDR3 is TGTGCCAGTACCTCGACAGGGTCTAACTATGGCTACACCTTC.

CDR3 amino acids: CASSPGTVNTGELFF. The CDR3 nucleotides read TGTGCCAGCAGCCCTGGGACCGTCAACACCGGGGAGCTGTTTTTT. The rearrangement joins TRBV7-9 to TRBJ2-2, with D tentatively TRBD1 or TRBD2 (5 bases each). The CDR3 loop spans 15 amino acids. The germline CDR1 and CDR2 sequences are SEHNR and FQNEAQ (reference sequence). Trimming took 5 bases from V and 2 from J, leaving 12 bases between them.

The J gene is TRBJ2-1, the V gene TRBV29-1, with 7 bases aligning to TRBD2. Germline V CDR1 and CDR2: SQVTM, ANQGSEA. With V trimmed by 7 bases and J by 8 bases, 8 bases remained unmatched. The CDR3 is 12 residues long. CDR3 in DNA: TGCAGCGGAACATTGGGAGGGGATGAGCAGTTCTTC. Translated: CSGTLGGDEQFF.

The rearrangement uses TRBV5-1 and TRBJ2-1; perhaps D is TRBD1 or TRBD2 (5 bases each). Germline loops: CDR1 SGHRS, CDR2 YFSETQ. The CDR3 contains 15 residues. The V end lost 5 bases, the J end lost 5 bases, and 17 bases lay between the germline ends. The CDR3 region has the DNA TGCGCCAGCAGTCCCGGGACCACCCCCAACAATGAGCAGTTCTTC. It codes for CASSPGTTPNNEQFF.